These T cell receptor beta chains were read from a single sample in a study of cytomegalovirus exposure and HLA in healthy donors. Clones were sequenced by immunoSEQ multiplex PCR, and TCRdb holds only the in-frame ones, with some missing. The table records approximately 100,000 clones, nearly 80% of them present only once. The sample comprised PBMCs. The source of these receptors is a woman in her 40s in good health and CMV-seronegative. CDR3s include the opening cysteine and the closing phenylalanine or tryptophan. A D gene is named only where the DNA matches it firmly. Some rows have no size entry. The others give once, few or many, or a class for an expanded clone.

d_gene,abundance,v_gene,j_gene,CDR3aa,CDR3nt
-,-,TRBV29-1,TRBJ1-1,CSVGGVGTEAFF,TGCAGCGTTGGGGGGGTTGGTACTGAAGCTTTCTTT
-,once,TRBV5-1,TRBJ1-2,CASSLGPNYGYTF,TGCGCCAGCAGCTTGGGGCCGAACTATGGCTACACCTTC
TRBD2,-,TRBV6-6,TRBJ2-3,CASSYGTSGGDTQYF,TGTGCCAGCAGTTACGGGACTAGCGGGGGAGATACGCAGTATTTT
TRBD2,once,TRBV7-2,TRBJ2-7,CASSSRGEGPIEQYF,TGTGCCAGCAGCTCCCGGGGGGAGGGCCCGATCGAGCAGTACTTC
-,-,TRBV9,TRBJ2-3,CASSVVPHEGTQYF,TGTGCCAGCAGCGTAGTTCCCCACGAGGGTACGCAGTATTTT
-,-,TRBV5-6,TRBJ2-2,CASSLAGWNTGELFF,TGTGCCAGCAGCTTGGCAGGGTGGAACACCGGGGAGCTGTTTTTT
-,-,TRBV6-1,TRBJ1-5,CASSEGRAPGQPQHF,TGTGCCAGCAGTGAAGGCAGGGCCCCAGGGCAGCCCCAGCATTTT
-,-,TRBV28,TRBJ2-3,CASSFNELRLELDTQYF,TGTGCCAGCAGTTTCAACGAGCTCCGACTAGAGCTAGATACGCAGTATTTT
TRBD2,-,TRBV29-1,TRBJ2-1,CSVPRRAGGRENEQFF,TGCAGCGTTCCCCGACGGGCGGGGGGGAGGGAAAATGAGCAGTTCTTC
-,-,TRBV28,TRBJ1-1,CASSPGGTEVAFF,TGTGCCAGCAGCCCAGGAGGCACCGAGGTGGCTTTCTTT
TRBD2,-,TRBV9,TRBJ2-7,CASSVEGGRVYEQYF,TGTGCCAGCAGCGTAGAGGGCGGGAGAGTATACGAGCAGTACTTC
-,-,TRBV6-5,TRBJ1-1,CASSDRRGNTEAFF,TGTGCCAGCAGTGACCGACGGGGGAACACTGAAGCTTTCTTT
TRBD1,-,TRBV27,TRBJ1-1,CASSLSDRGKRNTEAFF,TGTGCCAGCAGCTTGTCGGACAGGGGGAAGAGGAACACTGAAGCTTTCTTT
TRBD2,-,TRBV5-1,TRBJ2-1,CASSLSGGAPYNEQFF,TGCGCCAGCAGCTTGAGCGGGGGGGCCCCCTACAATGAGCAGTTCTTC
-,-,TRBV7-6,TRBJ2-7,CASSHRGGYEQYF,TGTGCCAGCAGCCACCGGGGAGGCTACGAGCAGTACTTC
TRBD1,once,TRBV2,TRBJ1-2,CASRRTGGGIRGYTF,TGTGCCAGCAGGAGGACAGGGGGCGGGATTCGGGGCTACACCTTC
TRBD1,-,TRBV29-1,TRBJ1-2,CSVEDRFQPTGGGYTF,TGCAGCGTTGAAGATCGCTTCCAACCAACAGGGGGAGGCTACACCTTC
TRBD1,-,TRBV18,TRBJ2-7,CASSPRRQGLAYEQYF,TGTGCCAGCTCACCACGGAGACAGGGTTTGGCCTACGAGCAGTACTTC
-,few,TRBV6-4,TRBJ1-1,CASSDRENTEAFF,TGTGCCAGCAGTGACCGGGAGAACACTGAAGCTTTCTTT
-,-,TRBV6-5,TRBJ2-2,CASSNLPPSTGELFF,TGTGCCAGCTCGAACCTGCCCCCCAGTACCGGGGAGCTGTTTTTT
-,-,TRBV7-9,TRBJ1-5,CASTTSRGNQPQHF,TGTGCCAGCACCACGTCGCGGGGCAATCAGCCCCAGCATTTT
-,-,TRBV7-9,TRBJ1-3,CASSSTREDSGNTIYF,TGTGCCAGCAGCTCTACGCGTGAGGATTCGGGAAACACCATATATTTT
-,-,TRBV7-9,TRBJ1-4,CASSIQGGGEKLFF,TGTGCCAGCAGCATACAGGGTGGGGGTGAAAAACTGTTTTTT
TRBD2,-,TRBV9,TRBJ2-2,CASSVASGYTGELFF,TGTGCCAGCAGCGTGGCTAGCGGGTACACCGGGGAGCTGTTTTTT
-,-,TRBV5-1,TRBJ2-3,CASSPDRGGRGDTQYF,TGCGCCAGCAGCCCTGATCGTGGGGGGCGGGGGGATACGCAGTATTTT
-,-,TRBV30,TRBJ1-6,CAWSTGQFVNSPLHF,TGTGCCTGGAGTACTGGACAGTTCGTCAATTCACCCCTCCACTTT
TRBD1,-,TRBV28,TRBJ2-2,CAVHRGGTGELFF,TGTGCCGTCCACAGGGGCGGGACCGGGGAGCTGTTTTTT
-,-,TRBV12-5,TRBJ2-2,CASGSINTGELFF,TGTGCTAGTGGTTCCATTAACACCGGGGAGCTGTTTTTT
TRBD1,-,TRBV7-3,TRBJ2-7,CASSLSGGQGEQYF,TGTGCCAGCAGCTTAAGTGGGGGACAGGGGGAGCAGTACTTC
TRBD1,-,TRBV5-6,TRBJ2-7,CASSLRPGQGRYEQYF,TGTGCCAGCAGCTTGCGGCCGGGACAGGGTCGGTACGAGCAGTACTTC
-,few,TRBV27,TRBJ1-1,CASSLSPGARGYTEAFF,TGTGCCAGCAGTTTATCCCCCGGGGCCCGGGGGTACACTGAAGCTTTCTTT
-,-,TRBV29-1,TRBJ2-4,CSVEDPGKAKNIQYF,TGCAGCGTTGAAGATCCAGGGAAGGCCAAAAACATTCAGTACTTC
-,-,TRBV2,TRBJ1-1,CARTVGPLARDTLFEAFF,TGTGCCAGAACCGTAGGGCCTCTTGCTAGGGACACGCTGTTTGAAGCTTTCTTT
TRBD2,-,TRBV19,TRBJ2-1,CASSIVAGGQSSYNEQFF,TGTGCCAGTAGTATAGTTGCGGGGGGCCAAAGCTCCTACAATGAGCAGTTCTTC
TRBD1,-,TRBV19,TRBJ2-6,CASDRASGANVLTF,TGTGCCAGTGACAGGGCATCTGGGGCCAACGTCCTGACTTTC
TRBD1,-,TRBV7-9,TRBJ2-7,CASSHTRQGSGEQYF,TGTGCCAGCAGCCATACCCGACAGGGGTCCGGCGAGCAGTACTTC
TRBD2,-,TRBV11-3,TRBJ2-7,CASSKSGGAYEQYF,TGTGCCAGCAGCAAGAGCGGGGGGGCCTACGAGCAGTACTTC
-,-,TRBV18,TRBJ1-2,CASLGGVHYGYTF,TGTGCCAGCCTAGGCGGGGTCCACTATGGCTACACCTTC
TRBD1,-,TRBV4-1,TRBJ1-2,CASSQVIPRDRGRYGYPF,TGCGCCAGCAGCCAAGTGATCCCCCGGGACAGGGGAAGATATGGCTACCCCTTC
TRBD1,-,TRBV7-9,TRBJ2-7,CASSSAGTGESHEQYF,TGTGCCAGCAGCTCAGCCGGGACAGGGGAATCCCACGAGCAGTACTTC
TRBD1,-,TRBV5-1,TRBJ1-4,CASRAGQGANFEKLFF,TGCGCCAGCAGGGCGGGACAGGGGGCGAATTTTGAAAAACTGTTTTTT
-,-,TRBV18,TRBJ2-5,CASSPMERNQETQYF,TGTGCCAGCTCACCAATGGAGAGGAACCAAGAGACCCAGTACTTC
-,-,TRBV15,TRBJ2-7,CATSRGARIPSYEQYF,TGTGCCACCAGCAGAGGGGCTCGAATTCCTTCCTACGAGCAGTACTTC
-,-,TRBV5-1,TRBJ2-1,CASSLGVNEQFF,TGCGCCAGCAGCTTGGGAGTAAATGAGCAGTTCTTC
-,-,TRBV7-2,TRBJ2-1,CASSHANSYNEQFF,TGTGCCAGCAGCCACGCAAACAGTTACAATGAGCAGTTCTTC
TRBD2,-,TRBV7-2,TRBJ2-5,CASSLASTSGQETQYF,TGTGCCAGCAGCTTAGCGTCGACTAGCGGGCAAGAGACCCAGTACTTC
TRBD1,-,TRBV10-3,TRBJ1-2,CAISRQGQISNYGYTF,TGTGCCATCAGTCGACAGGGACAAATTAGTAACTATGGCTACACCTTC
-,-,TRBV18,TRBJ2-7,CASSPGLSYEQYF,TGTGCCAGCTCACCCGGACTGTCCTACGAGCAGTACTTC
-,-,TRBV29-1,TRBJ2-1,CSASGTQYNEQFF,TGCAGCGCTTCCGGGACACAATACAATGAGCAGTTCTTC
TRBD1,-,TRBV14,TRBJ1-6,CASSQITGGAGYSPLHF,TGTGCCAGCAGCCAGATCACAGGGGGCGCAGGATATTCACCCCTCCACTTT
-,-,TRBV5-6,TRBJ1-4,CASSASRGGTNEKLFF,TGTGCCAGCAGCGCTTCAAGGGGCGGAACTAATGAAAAACTGTTTTTT
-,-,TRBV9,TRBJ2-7,CASSVAGELVSHQYF,TGTGCCAGCAGCGTAGCCGGGGAGCTTGTCTCTCACCAGTACTTC
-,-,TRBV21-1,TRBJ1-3,CASSKDGSRSSGNTIYF,TGTGCCAGCAGCAAAGATGGGAGCAGGAGCTCTGGAAACACCATATATTTT